This passage covers 14 T cell receptor beta chains from one sample sequenced in a study of T cell changes during pregnancy in multiple sclerosis. The repertoire was sequenced with immunoSEQ multiplex PCR; TCRdb's copy has only in-frame clones and lacks some. The table lists around 20,000 clones, about 90% of them singletons, with 4.5% to 7% in the top ten. The starting material was CD8+ T cells from peripheral blood mononuclear cells, obtained after pregnancy. The receptor source for this set is a female donor in good health, enrolled as a control in a pregnancy study.

The chain joins TRBV4-3 to TRBJ2-5, with 13 bases lining up with TRBD2. J was trimmed by 5 bases and V by 0 bases; bases with no gene match: 9. Germline CDR1 LGHNA, CDR2 YSLEER. There are 18 residues in the CDR3. The CDR3 loop is CASSQDQFGTSGAETQYF. For the CDR3, the DNA is TGCGCCAGCAGCCAAGATCAATTCGGGACTAGCGGGGCGGAGACCCAGTACTTC.

The chain joins TRBV7-9 to TRBJ2-7; 11 nucleotides agree with TRBD2. Per germline, CDR1 SEHNR and CDR2 FQNEAQ (reference sequence). The CDR3 has 14 residues. V gave up 5 bases and J gave up 3 bases; unmatched junction bases: 3. This CDR3 is CASSPGTSGYEQYF. The DNA for the CDR3 is TGTGCCAGCAGCCCAGGGACTAGCGGCTACGAGCAGTACTTC.

V gene TRBV7-8 combines with J gene TRBJ1-3; 7 bases match TRBD1. This CDR3 is built from 14 residues. CDR1 is SGHVS, CDR2 FQNEAQ, per germline. V was clipped by 1 base and J by 4 bases; unmatched bases: 1. CDR3 protein: CASSLVGQGNTIYF. The CDR3 region has the DNA TGTGCCAGCAGCTTAGTGGGACAGGGAAACACCATATATTTT. The whole variable domain, filled in from reference TRBV7-8 and TRBJ1-3, reads GAGVSQSPRYKVAKRGQDVALRCDPISGHVSLFWYQQALGQGPEFLTYFQNEAQLDKSGLPSDRFFAERPEGSVSTLKIQRTQQEDSAVYLCASSLVGQGNTIYFGEGSWLTVV.

CDR3 residues: CASSLETRSPYNEQFF. In DNA, the CDR3 is TGTGCCAGCAGCTTGGAGACTAGGAGCCCCTACAATGAGCAGTTCTTC. The chain combines TRBV7-9 with TRBJ2-1; D is perhaps TRBD2 (6 bases). V was shortened by 3 bases and J by 2 bases, with 14 bases between the two germline ends. CDR3 length: 16 amino acids. Germline lookup yields CDR1 SEHNR and CDR2 FQNEAQ (reference sequence).

The rearrangement uses TRBV6-6 and TRBJ2-7; the match to TRBD1 covers 7 bases. The germline gives CDR1 MNHNY, CDR2 SVGAGI (reference sequence). V lost 6 bases, J lost 5 bases, and 7 bases stayed unmatched. This CDR3 comprises 13 residues. In DNA form, the CDR3 reads TGTGCCAGCAGAGAGACAGGGATCGACGAGCAGTACTTC. Protein: CASRETGIDEQYF.

The chain uses TRBV30 and TRBJ1-1; TRBD1 is a possible D gene (6 bases). V dropped 5 bases and J dropped 6 bases, with 13 bases sitting between them. The CDR3 contains 12 residues. Germline loops: CDR1 GTSNPN, CDR2 SVGIG (reference sequence). The CDR3 reads CAWSGVLSEAFF. The CDR3, as DNA: TGTGCCTGGTCAGGGGTACTATCTGAAGCTTTCTTT. Based on the CDR3 plus reference TRBV30 and TRBJ1-1, the full variable domain is SQTIHQWPATLVQPVGSPLSLECTVEGTSNPNLYWYRQAAGRGLQLLFYSVGIGQISSEVPQNLSASRPQDRQFILSSKKLLLSDSGFYLCAWSGVLSEAFFGQGTRLTVV.

The J gene is TRBJ2-5, the V gene TRBV5-1; no reliable D call. Trimming took 5 bases from V and 4 from J, leaving 9 bases between them. The CDR3 consists of 12 residues. The germline CDR1 and CDR2 sequences are SGHRS and YFSETQ. The CDR3 DNA reads as TGCGCCAGCAGTCGGGTAGGAGAGACCCAGTACTTC. It specifies CASSRVGETQYF.

V is TRBV27 and J is TRBJ2-5; D is ambiguous. The DNA end is more similar to TRBJ2-7, so the J call may be wrong. This CDR3 comprises 13 residues. Germline loops: CDR1 MNHEY, CDR2 SMNVEV (reference sequence). The CDR3 is CASSLYATYEQYF. The DNA for the CDR3 is TGTGCCAGCAGTTTATACGCCACCTACGAGCAGTACTTC.

V and J are TRBV5-4 and TRBJ2-2; D is perhaps TRBD1 (9 bases). V was cut by 4 bases and J by 4 bases, with 29 bases left in between. The CDR3 loop spans 20 amino acids. Germline CDR1 reads SGHNT; CDR2 reads YYREEE (reference sequence). The CDR3 is CASSLDRGFFGGALTGELFF. CDR3 coding DNA: TGTGCCAGCAGCCTGGACAGGGGATTTTTCGGGGGGGCCCTCACCGGGGAGCTGTTTTTT.

The J gene is TRBJ2-7, the V gene TRBV5-5, with 8 nucleotides matching TRBD1. The CDR3 is made up of 16 amino acids. J gave up 2 bases and V 3 bases, and 10 bases lay outside the gene matches. Germline assignment: CDR1 SGHKS and CDR2 YYEKEE (reference sequence). CDR3 sequence reads: CASSYRTGNDPYEQYF. CDR3 nucleotide sequence: TGTGCCAGCAGCTATCGGACAGGGAATGATCCCTACGAGCAGTACTTC.

V is TRBV27 and J is TRBJ1-1, with 8 bases identical to TRBD1. This CDR3 spans 19 amino acids. From germline, CDR1 is MNHEY and CDR2 SMNVEV (reference sequence). Losses at the gene ends were 4 bases for V and 8 bases for J; bases not matched to a gene: 24. CDR3 sequence (DNA): TGTGCCAGCAGTTCTTTCAATTGGGCAAGGGACAGGTTGGGTATGGAAGCTTTCTTT. It is translated as CASSSFNWARDRLGMEAFF.

The V gene is TRBV29-1, the J gene TRBJ1-5; 11 nucleotides agree with TRBD1. Trimming took 6 bases from V and 3 from J; bases not matched to a gene: 4. The CDR3 is 14 residues long. Germline lookup yields CDR1 SQVTM and CDR2 ANQGSEA. Written as DNA, the CDR3 is TGCAGCGTGTGGACAGGGGGCCTCAATCAGCCCCAGCATTTT. As protein: CSVWTGGLNQPQHF.

CDR3 region: CACPGQGTSQYF. CDR3 nucleotides: TGTGCCTGCCCGGGACAGGGTACGTCGCAGTACTTC. The chain has TRBV30 and TRBJ2-7; 9 bases are shared with TRBD1. The ends lost 6 bases at V and 9 bases at J; junction bases unmatched: 9. The CDR3 spans 12 residues. Germline V gene sequence: CDR1 GTSNPN, CDR2 SVGIG (reference sequence).

The J gene is TRBJ1-5, the V gene TRBV19; D is ambiguous. CDR1 is LNHDA, CDR2 SQIVND, per germline (reference sequence). V lost 0 bases to trimming and J lost 7 bases, with 10 bases between them. The CDR3 is 14 amino acids. The CDR3 DNA reads TGTGCCAGTAGTATAGATCTATACCTACAGCCCCAGCATTTT. Protein sequence: CASSIDLYLQPQHF.